This TCR beta chain was documented in a study of identical twins. The study's findings and limits: In beta out-of-frame sequences, the excess sharing between twins was weaker. Low generation-probability sequences were in excess among twin-shared out-of-frame alpha sequences.

The ends were cut back, 2 bases at V and 0 bases at J, with 10 bases in the middle. Germline V gives CDR1 SEHNR, CDR2 FQNEAQ (reference sequence). The CDR3 has 15 amino acids. TCRdb re-called the 5' RACE reads with MiXCR, one entry per CDR3 protein. Among some 320,000 distinct CDR3 sequences listed, 9% to 15% were seen once. Comment on this clonotype: The antigen is unknown.

Separately, the same data were catalogued under a study of yellow fever vaccine responses in identical twins. As reported in that work: Convergence reportedly seemed to mark part of the twins' vaccine T cell response, with personalization marking the rest.

This TCR was recovered from a woman younger than 35 in good health. This chain links TRBV7-9 with TRBJ2-5; D is possibly TRBD1 (5 bases). The source material was CD8+ T cells sorted from blood. CDR3 nucleotides: TGTGCCAGCAGCTTATCCGGCAGGGACCAAGAGACCCAGTACTTC. Translated, it gives CASSLSGRDQETQYF.